A single TCR beta chain is shown here with its context. What this receptor recognizes is not known. No much larger clonotype is one base removed from it; base qualities were not supplied. The cohort consisted of approximately 670 healthy bone marrow donors. At the time of sampling, all cohort members were nominally healthy, though unrecorded immune exposures were likely present. The donor tested CMV seronegative, placing the donor among the 300 to 450 seronegative members of the cohort. A peripheral blood sample was provided by each donor, and peripheral blood mononuclear cells were used for TCR beta sequencing. The Qiagen DNeasy Blood Extraction Kit was used to extract genomic DNA from the blood cell samples. The library came from the immunoSEQ multiplex PCR assay. A mixture of 60 forward primers for TCR Vbeta segments and 13 reverse primers for TCR Jbeta segments was used in the multiplex PCR. Amplification of the CDR3 region of rearranged TCR beta genes was performed with a multiplex PCR assay on genomic DNA. On the Illumina HiSeq System, the amplified TCR beta libraries were sequenced as 87-base-pair reads. Per the source publication's procedure: A later analysis tallied 80 million to 95 million unique TCR beta chains across the 666 repertoires, and about 10 million of those chains were shared by two or more donors. To remove PCR and sequencing errors, raw reads were error-corrected and collapsed into unique sequences using a nearest-neighbor algorithm that merged closely related sequences. V, D and J gene segments were assigned by aligning CDR3 sequences to IMGT reference sequences. For a sequence to be retained, a match of at least six nucleotides to both a V gene segment and a J gene segment was required. Rearrangements were called productive when the CDR3 lacked stop codons and stayed in frame with V and J; all others were non-productive. Following IMGT convention, CDR3 was defined as the stretch from the second conserved V-encoded cysteine up to the conserved J-encoded phenylalanine. In an earlier analysis of more than 550 of the donors, sequences lacking an unambiguous match to a single V gene segment were excluded. An earlier analysis of 550 to 650 of the donors classified V segments as functional when productive rearrangements were above 56.7% and as segregating when the standard deviation between donors was above 5%. To diagnose cytomegalovirus status from the catalog of TCR beta chain sequences, a statistical classification framework was built. In a later analysis, TCR nucleotide sequences were compared against IMGT/GENE-DB human TR gene sequences so that V and J genes could be assigned. Using the TCRdist pipeline, a later analysis assigned CDR3 sequences along with most-parsimonious VDJ recombination scenarios. In a later analysis, each TCR beta chain was defined by its CDR3 amino acid sequence together with its V-gene family, and reads without a unique V-gene family were excluded. A later analysis removed several hundred highly shared, low-generation-probability nucleotide sequences to deal with suspected cross-contamination and a sequencing artifact. For each public chain, a later analysis derived a clonal expansion index from normalized ranks of inferred template counts within each repertoire. In a later analysis, generation probabilities were computed with a VDJ recombination model fitted to out-of-frame rearrangements, and the resulting probabilities were checked against IGoR. Hypergeometric tests were used in a later analysis to score TCR-TCR, TCR-HLA and TCR-CMV co-occurrence, with a repertoire-size bias correction applied to the TCR pairs. False discovery rates were estimated in a later analysis by permuting HLA or CMV assignments 20 times. In a later analysis, co-occurring TCRs were grouped with DBSCAN, and TCRdist sequence similarity was added when clustering was performed within HLA-allele-positive subsets. Co-occurrence clustering excluded repertoires with fewer than 30,000 or more than 120,000 public chains, plus five with anomalous nucleotide sharing. TCRdb holds this immuneACCESS table with in-frame rearrangements only. Some clones are missing; in checked studies, unresolved V genes explain under half, and the rest has no known cause. V, J and clone size reflect that table, while D and trimming were determined from the DNA. The sample contains about 160,000 clones, roughly four fifths of them found a single time. 1.9% of the sample is taken by the ten largest.

The data belong to a study of cytomegalovirus exposure and HLA in healthy donors (dated by TCRdb to the late 2010s). As for the study more broadly: An earlier analysis of some 550 of the donors reported 250 to 300 Gb of sequence data and about 100 million unique TCR beta sequences from about 180 million T cells. The study used immunosequencing to profile the T cell repertoires of about 670 subjects and linked those repertoires to cytomegalovirus serostatus. A later analysis re-examined previously published TCR beta repertoires from 600 to 700 donors and added high-resolution HLA genotyping to investigate patterns of TCR occurrence. The study aimed to test whether signatures of past pathogen exposure could be identified by cataloging public T cell receptors. Among the roughly 400 genotyped donors, approximately 81% belonged to the genetic ancestry cluster associated with self-reported Caucasian donors. The later analysis used no new phenotypic data to find candidate immune exposures, relying instead on TCR beta sequences and their occurrence across donors. A later genetic analysis took genome-wide SNP genotypes for 398 of the 666 donors and used that subset as a discovery cohort. HLA typing included class I and class II loci at four-digit resolution. An earlier analysis of 587 of the donors used high-throughput TCR beta sequencing to judge whether each TCR beta V gene segment behaved as functional or pseudogenic. To predict cytomegalovirus infection status, the study combined high-throughput TCR immunosequencing, statistical association of individual TCRs with disease status, and machine learning. All discovery cohort repertoires had been generated on a single sequencing platform. The number of typed donors differed by locus: about 620-630 for A, B, C, DRB1 and DQB1; approximately 520 for DQA1; 600 to 610 for DPA1; and 400 to 480 for DPB1. Roughly 5 DR-DQ haplotypes were handled as single units for association and clustering, since linkage in the cohort was strong. On average, roughly 250,000 unique TCR beta nucleotide sequences were sequenced per donor among about 400 genotyped donors of the cohort, with around 19% of those sequences being non-productive. A separate validation cohort of roughly 120 different subjects was used in addition to the roughly 720-subject first cohort. Donor age, sex, ethnicity and CMV serostatus were collected together with the repertoire data. About 300 gigabases of sequencing data and 75 million to 85 million unique TCR sequences made up an early release that covered about 640 HLA-typed donors. Broad study findings and their caveats: When HLA alleles, especially DR and DQ, strongly co-occurred, attributing TCR associations to individual alleles was difficult. A later analysis associated about 16,000 TCR beta sequences with specific HLA alleles at a false discovery rate of 0.05. It was suggested by the authors that the approach could potentially be generalized to other disease states and immunological phenotypes. A few of the identified cytomegalovirus-associated TCR beta chains were confirmed in vitro to be specific for cytomegalovirus antigens. Some IMGT-functional V segments, including TRBV6-2 and TRBV6-3, could not be told apart with the 87-base-pair reads, so those segments were excluded. The cohort was sequenced for TCR beta chains only, and without alpha or paired-chain data the features that could be detected were limited. A group of highly shared sequence variants was considered likely to be a technical artifact of the sequencing pipeline. Several of the top co-occurrence clusters appeared to be linked to parvovirus B19, influenza, CMV and Epstein-Barr virus, according to a later analysis. Compared with the roughly 600-donor mean, donors in an Asian-associated ancestry cluster had fewer N-insertions in productive TCRs, according to a later genetic analysis. In an earlier analysis of some 500 of the donors, most TCR beta V segments were observed in productive rearrangements about 87% or about 30% of the time, broadly matching IMGT annotations. The earlier analysis of approximately 540 of the donors excluded 15 to 20 rarely observed V segments, including chromosome 9 orphons, because counts were too low. In a later analysis, the rate of TCR association differed among HLA loci, with DRB1 alleles having the most associated TCRs and HLA-C alleles having the fewest. A total of 164 TCR beta chains were listed by the study as associated with cytomegalovirus. A further reported finding was that TCR beta sequences accurately predicted the HLA-A and HLA-B alleles for most subjects in the first cohort. Immune exposure information for the cohort was limited to CMV serostatus. Most CMV-associated TCR beta chains appeared to be HLA-restricted in a later analysis, and the HLA associations seemed to be driven largely by CMV exposure. Presence/absence analyses assumed roughly uniform sequencing depth across donors, an assumption that may not hold. V-gene and J-gene trimming of TCR beta chains was associated with a missense DCLRE1C variant in a later genetic analysis, and the association was replicated in an independent cohort. While some public TCRs were present in many individuals, most TCR sequences turned up only very rarely across donors. In a later analysis, HLA-associated TCR beta chains were found to be more clonally expanded and to have lower generation probabilities than equally common non-associated chains. Because HLA typing was unavailable for some donors at each locus, only the typed subset was used in association tests. In both the original and validation cohorts, the classifier was reported to diagnose cytomegalovirus status with high specificity and sensitivity. Linkage disequilibrium might explain the correlated functional status among segregating V segments, but an unknown experimental factor could not be excluded.

V is trimmed back by 2 bases and J by 6 bases, and the junction contains 23 bases that no gene match accounts for. From a lookup of the germline V gene, CDR1 and CDR2 are MGHRA and YSYEKL. Including cysteine and phenylalanine, the CDR3 has 21 amino acids. Only the CDR3 portion is preserved as DNA: 63 bases, with reading frame beginning at the first base. This receptor was obtained from a woman under 30 in good health and CMV-seronegative. The V and J genes are TRBV4-1 and TRBJ2-7, with TRBD2 matching 12 junction bases. The sample consisted of PBMCs. The sequence in DNA is TGCGCCAGCAGCCAATCACCTTCACTAGCGGGAGGCCCCCGGGCCTATGGCGAGCAGTACTTC. The resulting protein is CASSQSPSLAGGPRAYGEQYF.